Sequencing of this T cell receptor beta chain was carried out in a study of beta chain features in type 1 diabetes. Study results and limitations: Among type 1 diabetes patients, VDJ junctions had fewer insertions and more deletions. TCRB CDR3s from Type 1 diabetes patients were moderately but significantly shorter in all four CD4+ subsets.

Each population that was sorted was more than 98% pure. With 1 base removed from V and 1 base from J, the gap between germline ends came to 8 bases. CDR3 size: 14 residues. Per the germline V gene, CDR1 is KGHSH and CDR2 is LQKENI. As every portion of the isolated RNA was reverse transcribed, the sequencing read expressed TCRB transcripts. Produced via immunoSEQ multiplex PCR; TCRdb's table is partial and in-frame only. This sample has 250,000 to 350,000 clones; approximately 15% occur once, and the top ten carry roughly 0.015%. About this clone: Its antigen is not identified. The same CDR3 can be traced to other DNA sequences in this sample.

This chain links TRBV18 with TRBJ2-7; D may be TRBD1 (6 bases). This TCR derives from a man between 18 and 35 years old with type 1 diabetes. Sequencing used naive CD4+ T cells from blood. CDR3 in DNA: TGTGCCAGCTCACCACAAGGGGGTTCCTACGAGCAGTACTTC. It is translated as CASSPQGGSYEQYF.